This record covers a single T cell receptor beta chain. What antigen it recognizes has not been identified. Base qualities are not recorded, but no much larger clone differs from it by a single base. This entry belongs to a study of regulatory T cells in long-lasting Graves disease (dated by TCRdb to about 2021). About the full investigation: Newly diagnosed Graves' disease patients had taken antithyroid drugs for less than 3 months. Persistent Graves' disease patients were compared with newly diagnosed Graves' disease patients by peripheral blood TCR sequencing and RNA sequencing. The study was conducted in China and was registered as a clinical trial. A total of around 33 samples underwent TCR sequencing, from about 13 patients with persistent Graves' disease and 20 or so patients with newly diagnosed Graves' disease.

This sample's time point label indicates: newly diagnosed GD, antithyroid drugs for less than 3 months. For both TCR sequencing and RNA sequencing, RNA was extracted from PBMCs using TRIzol. The diagnosis of Graves' disease was made according to American Thyroid Association guidelines. Patients were recruited from an endocrinology department in Xi'an, China. Each patient gave about 9.1 milliliters of peripheral blood, collected in an EDTA anticoagulant tube. Ficoll Paque Plus density gradient separation was used to isolate PBMCs, and no further T cell sorting was done. An Agilent 2100 Bioanalyzer and agarose gel were used to check RNA quality, while a NanoDrop 2000 measured RNA concentration. Receptor amplification or capture employed multiplex PCR. This sample was sequenced with an Illumina HiSeq 4000. iRepertoire HTBI primers and Arm-PCR amplification of CDR3 regions were used to construct TCR beta libraries. Before sequencing, the PCR products went through gel purification. Per the source publication's procedure: A total of 62 TRBV and some 15 TRBJ segments were identified across samples and were used for gene usage analysis of CDR3 amino acid clonotypes. Filtered high-quality paired reads were merged into contigs using COPE and FqMerger. BLAST was used to align contigs to IMGT TRBV, TRBD and TRBJ reference genes, with CDR3 defined following IMGT. Any clonotype with a frequency above 0.1% was classified as a highly expanded clone. Repertoire diversity was measured by Shannon entropy, and V-J evenness by the Gini coefficient. A clonotype found in more than one individual was treated as public. The public reads were quality trimmed at Q25 with fastp and then assembled into clones with MiXCR by TCRdb, keeping productive beta chains. For every CDR3 protein sequence, its rows merge into one entry that carries the most common genes and DNA. TCRdb's processing, not the authors', yielded these V and J calls. The sample data list roughly 610,000 distinct CDR3 sequences, and roughly 16% of these were observed just once. 15% to 20% of the sample is held by the ten biggest clonotypes.

The CDR3 spans 13 residues, from the cysteine through the phenylalanine. The read is trimmed to its CDR3 DNA, 39 bases read in frame from base 1. In the germline V gene, CDR1 corresponds to MDHEN and CDR2 to SYDVKM. V lost 7 bases and J lost 7 bases; the stretch between them is 14 bases long. Results the study describes overall, beyond this receptor: Compared with newly diagnosed patients, persistent Graves' disease patients had lower TCR Shannon entropy and fewer highly expanded clones, which suggests clonal expansion. The small sample size was acknowledged by the authors as a limitation that may reduce accuracy. Because the primary lesion, thyroid tissue, could not be accessed, the study looked at peripheral blood alone. Only the TCR beta chain was sequenced and analyzed. Patients with persistent disease shared more public clonotypes (under 3,000) than newly diagnosed patients did (about 1,000). Persistent disease showed preferential use of TRBV28, TRBJ1-2 and TRBJ2-5, whereas newly diagnosed disease favored TRBV20-1 and TRBJ2-1.

The sample was also linked to a second study, of T cells in Graves' hyperthyroidism and ophthalmopathy. As the second paper documents: Stable Graves' hyperthyroidism was defined as no progression to ophthalmopathy during 18 months of follow-up. Hyperthyroidism patients were aged 18 to 65 years and newly diagnosed, with disease duration of less than 2 months. Patients with uncontrolled infections, other autoimmune diseases, pregnancy or lactation were excluded. Clinical symptoms, serum thyroxine and TRAb, thyroid ultrasound, and orbital computed tomography formed the basis for the diagnoses. The TCR CDR3 was subjected to a first round of RT-PCR using the HTBI primer set and the Qiagen OneStep RT-PCR kit. Most expanded thyroid clonotypes (frequency above 0.001) were also detected in blood, a finding suggesting that blood repertoires may reflect thyroid immune responses. In cross-validation, a model built on a 13 V-J signature told ophthalmopathy apart from stable hyperthyroidism with 85% to 90% sensitivity and roughly 81% specificity, and in testing the same model reached 80%/75%. In validation, the model predicted progression to ophthalmopathy with about 71% sensitivity and around 72% specificity, a median of around 6.6 months before onset. TCR V-J signatures able to tell the groups apart were searched for in a discovery cohort of some 97 patients, of whom around 42 had Graves' ophthalmopathy and 55 to 65 had stable Graves' hyperthyroidism. Prospective prediction of ophthalmopathy was tested in an independent validation cohort of 18 to 20 hyperthyroidism patients and around 16 patients who later progressed to ophthalmopathy. The roughly 100 discovery patients were divided at random into training and test sets in a 7:3 ratio. In six Graves' hyperthyroidism patients, the study also compared T-cell repertoires from thyroid tissue with T-cell repertoires from blood. Once sampling was done, hyperthyroidism patients were given methimazole at a starting dose of 30 mg daily, whereas ophthalmopathy patients were given high-dose intravenous methylprednisolone. The libraries were constructed in a second round of multiplex PCR and then size-selected and purified. Sequencing of the libraries was done on an Illumina HiSeq2000 using paired-end 100 bp reads. Raw data were processed with SOAPnuke, discarding reads with adapters, uncalled bases, mean Phred below 15, or no exact constant-primer or identifier match. COPE v1.2.5 was used to merge the high-quality paired reads, and each unique nucleotide sequence was defined as a clonotype. Clonotypes were aligned to IMGT TRBV, TRBD and TRBJ reference segments using MiTCR v1.1. The analysis was restricted to V-J combinations with a frequency above 0.0001, which together covered 99% to 99.2% of the repertoires. A TCS score was defined as the ratio between F50 (clonal expansion) and ExV (chaos), using BLOSUM62-based TCRdist between CDR3 peptides within each V-J. Welch's t-statistics and random forest reduced fewer than 550 V-J features to 13, which were used in a naive Bayes classifier (R e1071). Sample size was not statistically predetermined, and investigators were not blinded to group allocation. The paper describes TCR Vbeta CDR3 sequencing of 140 or so peripheral blood samples, made up of around 41 ophthalmopathy patients, some 80 hyperthyroidism patients and 17 progressor patients.

The sample was peripheral blood mononuclear cells (PBMCs), taken at new diagnosis, from a patient treated with antithyroid drugs. The rearrangement joined TRBV28 to TRBJ2-1; a tentative D match to TRBD1 spans 6 bases. This receptor was taken from a woman in her 30s with Graves disease. Donor details come from another sample of the same person, matched by shared clones. The CDR3: CASTPFGQNEQFF. The DNA sequence is TGTGCCAGCACCCCCTTCGGACAGAATGAGCAGTTCTTC.